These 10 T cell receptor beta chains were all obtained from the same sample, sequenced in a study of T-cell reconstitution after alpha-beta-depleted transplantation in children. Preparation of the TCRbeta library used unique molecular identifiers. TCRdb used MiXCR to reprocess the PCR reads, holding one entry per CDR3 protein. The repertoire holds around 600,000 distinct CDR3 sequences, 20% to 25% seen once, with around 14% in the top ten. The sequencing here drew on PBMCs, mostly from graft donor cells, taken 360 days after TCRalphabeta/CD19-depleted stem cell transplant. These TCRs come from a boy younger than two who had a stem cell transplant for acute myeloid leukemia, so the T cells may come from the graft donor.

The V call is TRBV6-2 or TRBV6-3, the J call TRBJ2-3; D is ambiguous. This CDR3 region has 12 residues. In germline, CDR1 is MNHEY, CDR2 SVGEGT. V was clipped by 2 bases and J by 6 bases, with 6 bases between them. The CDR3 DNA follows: TGTGCCAGCAGTTACGGTTGGGATACGCAGTATTTT. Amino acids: CASSYGWDTQYF.

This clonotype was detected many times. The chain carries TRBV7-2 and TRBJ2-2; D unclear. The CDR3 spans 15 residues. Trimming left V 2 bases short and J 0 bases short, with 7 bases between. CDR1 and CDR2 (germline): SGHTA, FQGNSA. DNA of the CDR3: TGTGCCAGCAGCTTACAGGCCTCGAACACCGGGGAGCTGTTTTTT. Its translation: CASSLQASNTGELFF.

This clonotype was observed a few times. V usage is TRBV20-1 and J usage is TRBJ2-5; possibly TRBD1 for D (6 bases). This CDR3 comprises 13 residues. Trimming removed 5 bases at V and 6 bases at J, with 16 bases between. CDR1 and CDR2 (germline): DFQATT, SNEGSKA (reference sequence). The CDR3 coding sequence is TGCAGTGCTGATTGGGACACACGACAGACCCAGTACTTC. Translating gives CSADWDTRQTQYF.

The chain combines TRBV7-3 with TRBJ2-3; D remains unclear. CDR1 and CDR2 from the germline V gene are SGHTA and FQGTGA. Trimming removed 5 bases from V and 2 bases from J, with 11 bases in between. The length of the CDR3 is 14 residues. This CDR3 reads CASSHRANTDTQYF. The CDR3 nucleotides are TGTGCCAGCAGCCACCGGGCCAACACAGATACGCAGTATTTT.

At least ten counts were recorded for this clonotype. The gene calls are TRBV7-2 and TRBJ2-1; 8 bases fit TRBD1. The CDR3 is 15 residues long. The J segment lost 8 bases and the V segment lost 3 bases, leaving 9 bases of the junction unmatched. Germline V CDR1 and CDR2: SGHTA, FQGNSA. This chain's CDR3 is CASSFPRTGKDEQFF. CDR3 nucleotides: TGTGCCAGCAGCTTCCCTCGGACAGGGAAGGATGAGCAGTTCTTC.

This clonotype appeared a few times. Here the CDR3 DNA reads TGCAGCGTTGAAGATCCGGCCTTCTATGGCTACACCTTC. This codes for CSVEDPAFYGYTF. This chain connects TRBV29-1 to TRBJ1-2; D unclear. Germline CDR1 and CDR2: SQVTM and ANQGSEA. CDR3 length: 13 residues. Between the trimmed V and J ends, which lost 0 bases and 4 bases, there was a span of 9 bases.

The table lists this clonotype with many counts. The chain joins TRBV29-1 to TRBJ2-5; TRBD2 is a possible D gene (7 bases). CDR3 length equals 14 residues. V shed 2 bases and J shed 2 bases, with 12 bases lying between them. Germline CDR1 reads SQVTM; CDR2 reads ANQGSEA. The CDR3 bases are TGCAGCGTTGAAAGGACTAGGGGGCAAGAGACCCAGTACTTC. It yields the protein CSVERTRGQETQYF.

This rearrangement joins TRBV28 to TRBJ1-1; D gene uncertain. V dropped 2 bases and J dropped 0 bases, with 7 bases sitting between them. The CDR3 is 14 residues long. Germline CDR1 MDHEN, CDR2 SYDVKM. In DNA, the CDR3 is TGTGCCAGCAGTTTACATACAGTGAACACTGAAGCTTTCTTT. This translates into CASSLHTVNTEAFF. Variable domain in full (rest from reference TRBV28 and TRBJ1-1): DVKVTQSSRYLVKRTGEKVFLECVQDMDHENMFWYRQDPGLGLRLIYFSYDVKMKEKGDIPEGYSVSREKKERFSLILESASTNQTSMYLCASSLHTVNTEAFFGQGTRLTVV.

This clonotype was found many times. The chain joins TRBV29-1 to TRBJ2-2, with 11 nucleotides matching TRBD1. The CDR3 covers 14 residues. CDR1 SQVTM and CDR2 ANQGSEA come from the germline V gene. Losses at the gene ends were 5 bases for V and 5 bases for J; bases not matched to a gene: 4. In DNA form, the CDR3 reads TGCAGCGTTCAAGGACAGGGGGCTACCGGGGAGCTGTTTTTT. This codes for CSVQGQGATGELFF.

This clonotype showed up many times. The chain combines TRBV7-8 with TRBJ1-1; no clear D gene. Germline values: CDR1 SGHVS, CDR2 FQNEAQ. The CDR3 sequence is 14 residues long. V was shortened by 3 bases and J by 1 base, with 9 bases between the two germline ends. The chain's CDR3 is CASSFRRQNTEAFF. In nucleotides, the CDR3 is TGTGCCAGCAGCTTTAGAAGGCAGAACACTGAAGCTTTCTTT. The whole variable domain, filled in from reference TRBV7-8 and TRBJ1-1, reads GAGVSQSPRYKVAKRGQDVALRCDPISGHVSLFWYQQALGQGPEFLTYFQNEAQLDKSGLPSDRFFAERPEGSVSTLKIQRTQQEDSAVYLCASSFRRQNTEAFFGQGTRLTVV.